Shown below are 32 T cell receptor beta chains from a single sample sequenced in a study of CXCR3-negative and CXCR3-positive naive CD8 T cells. Through 5' RACE with UMI labels, the TRB cDNA libraries were prepared. No DNA is given; TCRdb re-called the 5' RACE reads and lists each CDR3 protein once. The sample holds about 6,200 distinct CDR3 sequences. No antigens are known for them. General observations from the study: Compared with CXCR3-negative naive cells, CXCR3-positive naive cells showed more hydrophobic TRB CDR3s.

Material: naive CXCR3+ CD8+ T cells from blood. Subset of the sample: CD45RO-CCR7+CD27+CD95- naive CD8+ T cells expressing CXCR3 (TNR3+). All receptors come from a human donor in good health. Some clones in this sample may be carry-over from other donors' samples.

The CDR3 region is CASALPQAGPFYGYTF. The rearrangement links TRBV7-9 to TRBJ1-2. CDR1 is SEHNR, CDR2 FQNEAQ, per germline (reference sequence). This CDR3 spans 16 amino acids.

Judged by frequency, this clonotype is medium-sized. This chain uses TRBV20-1 with TRBJ2-7; no DNA is available, so the TRBD2 call from TCRdb remains unchecked. From germline, CDR1 is DFQATT and CDR2 SNEGSKA (reference sequence). This CDR3 has 14 residues. The CDR3 spells CSASGRPFSYEQYF.

This CDR3 reads CSVGGSTEAFF. This chain connects TRBV29-1 to TRBJ1-1. The CDR3 contains 11 residues. Germline V lookup: CDR1 SQVTM, CDR2 ANQGSEA. The whole variable domain, filled in from reference TRBV29-1 and TRBJ1-1, reads SAVISQKPSRDICQRGTSLTIQCQVDSQVTMMFWYRQQPGQSLTLIATANQGSEATYESGFVIDKFPISRPNLTFSTLTVSNMSPEDSSIYLCSVGGSTEAFFGQGTRLTVV.

The chain is built from TRBV6-5 and TRBJ1-2. Germline lookup yields CDR1 MNHEY and CDR2 SVGAGI. This CDR3 is built from 13 residues. The CDR3 reads CASRNGGLSGYTF.

This chain joins TRBV11-2 and TRBJ2-2; the D gene TCRdb calls, TRBD1, cannot be checked with no DNA. The CDR3 has 12 amino acids. Germline V gives CDR1 SGHAT, CDR2 FQNNGV. CDR3 protein: CAIGTDTGELFF.

Its frequency marks this clonotype as medium-sized. The chain uses TRBV29-1 and TRBJ2-3; checking the TCRdb D call of TRBD1 is not possible without DNA. CDR1 is SQVTM and CDR2 is ANQGSEA in the germline V gene. The CDR3 loop spans 15 amino acids. The CDR3 sequence: CSVHPWEPHTDTQYF.

The chain is built from TRBV28 and TRBJ1-1. CDR1 is MDHEN, CDR2 SYDVKM, per germline. This CDR3 region has 14 residues. The CDR3 is CASSPYLVGTEAFF. The entire variable domain, with the rest obtained from reference TRBV28 and TRBJ1-1, is as follows: DVKVTQSSRYLVKRTGEKVFLECVQDMDHENMFWYRQDPGLGLRLIYFSYDVKMKEKGDIPEGYSVSREKKERFSLILESASTNQTSMYLCASSPYLVGTEAFFGQGTRLTVV.

Considering frequency, this clonotype is medium-sized. V is TRBV15 and J is TRBJ2-1; TCRdb names TRBD2, which stays unverified in the absence of DNA. CDR3 length: 13 amino acids. Germline V CDR1 and CDR2: LNHNV, YYDKDF (reference sequence). The CDR3 sequence: CATRLASNNEQFF.

This clonotype is identified as medium-sized from frequency. The chain links TRBV6-6 to TRBJ2-7. CDR1 is MNHNY and CDR2 is SVGAGI in the germline V gene (reference sequence). This CDR3 spans 12 amino acids. The CDR3 loop reads CASRDGRYEQYF.

Considering frequency, this clonotype is medium-sized. The chain uses TRBV7-9 and TRBJ1-1. The CDR3 loop spans 14 amino acids. CDR1 and CDR2 (germline): SEHNR, FQNEAQ (reference sequence). The CDR3 region is CASSPAGGNTEAFF.

In terms of frequency, this clonotype is medium-sized. The chain is built from TRBV5-1 and TRBJ2-2; checking the TCRdb D call of TRBD1 is not possible without DNA. The CDR3 is 16 residues long. Germline assignment: CDR1 SGHRS and CDR2 YFSETQ. CDR3 in amino acids: CASSRWEPTSTGELFF.

J is TRBJ2-1 and V is TRBV29-1; as DNA is missing, the TRBD2 call by TCRdb cannot be tested. Per germline, CDR1 SQVTM and CDR2 ANQGSEA. The CDR3 runs 16 residues. The CDR3 is CSVEGLRGSDTPPCFF.

This clonotype is labeled medium-sized based on frequency. The chain uses TRBV5-1 and TRBJ2-5; TCRdb's D call, TRBD2, is unchecked because there is no DNA. CDR1 and CDR2 from the germline V gene are SGHRS and YFSETQ. The CDR3 sequence is 15 residues long. CDR3 region: CASGLAPWVQETQYF.

Its frequency marks this clonotype as medium-sized (0.01 to 0.1%). V gene TRBV19 combines with J gene TRBJ1-1. The germline V gene encodes CDR1 LNHDA and CDR2 SQIVND (reference sequence). This CDR3 region has 12 residues. The CDR3 sequence: CATSHLNTEAFF.

Judged by frequency, this clonotype is medium-sized. The CDR3 sequence: CATSSGQGVDNEQFF. The chain links TRBV15 to TRBJ2-1; lacking DNA, the TRBD1 call made by TCRdb goes unchecked. Germline V CDR1 and CDR2: LNHNV, YYDKDF (reference sequence). CDR3 length: 15 amino acids.

This clonotype is labeled medium-sized based on frequency. This chain uses TRBV7-9 with TRBJ2-7; TCRdb returns TRBD2, unconfirmable since there is no DNA. The germline CDR1 and CDR2 sequences are SEHNR and FQNEAQ (reference sequence). This CDR3 contains 15 residues. Here the CDR3 reads CASSLEASGRDEQYF.

In terms of frequency, this clonotype is medium-sized. V usage is TRBV27 and J usage is TRBJ2-7; TCRdb indicates TRBD2, and absent DNA this call remains unverified. The CDR3 is 13 residues long. The germline CDR1 and CDR2 sequences are MNHEY and SMNVEV (reference sequence). This CDR3 is CASSLREGYEQYF.

The chain uses TRBV5-1 and TRBJ2-1; lacking DNA, the TRBD1 call made by TCRdb goes unchecked. Per germline, CDR1 SGHRS and CDR2 YFSETQ. The CDR3 extends over 19 amino acids. CDR3 sequence reads: CASSSLPLYMVRQYNEQFF.

This clonotype shows up as medium-sized by frequency. The chain has TRBV29-1 and TRBJ2-1; TCRdb's D call, TRBD1, is unchecked because there is no DNA. Germline CDR1 and CDR2: SQVTM and ANQGSEA. There are 13 residues in the CDR3. The CDR3 sequence: CSVLGQGWNEQFF.

This chain links TRBV4-2 with TRBJ2-1; TCRdb designates TRBD2, a call that cannot be tested without DNA. Germline CDR1 reads LGHNA; CDR2 reads YNFKEQ. The CDR3 is 18 amino acids. The CDR3 here is CASSQDGALADSYNEQFF.

The gene calls are TRBV7-6 and TRBJ2-7; the D call from TCRdb, TRBD1, cannot be confirmed without DNA. There are 16 residues in the CDR3. Germline lookup yields CDR1 SGHVS and CDR2 FNYEAQ. The CDR3 loop reads CASSLAIPGDNYEQYF.

CDR3 region: CSVDEGQGNNEQFF. V usage is TRBV29-1 and J usage is TRBJ2-1; no DNA is available, so the TRBD1 call from TCRdb remains unchecked. Germline V gene sequence: CDR1 SQVTM, CDR2 ANQGSEA. The CDR3 spans 14 residues.

This chain joins TRBV30 and TRBJ1-5; the D gene TCRdb calls, TRBD1, cannot be checked with no DNA. Germline values: CDR1 GTSNPN, CDR2 SVGIG (reference sequence). The CDR3 consists of 12 residues. The CDR3 spells CAWSTGGKPQHF.

The genes are TRBV11-3 and TRBJ1-1; TCRdb indicates TRBD1, and absent DNA this call remains unverified. CDR3 length equals 15 residues. CDR1 and CDR2 from the germline V gene are SGHNT and YENEEA. The CDR3 sequence is CASSLTGGSDTEAFF.

This clonotype is classed as medium-sized by frequency. The chain links TRBV20-1 to TRBJ1-4. Germline V gene sequence: CDR1 DFQATT, CDR2 SNEGSKA (reference sequence). This CDR3 contains 14 residues. CDR3 protein: CSARVRDLNEKLFF.

The J gene is TRBJ2-3, the V gene TRBV4-3; the TCRdb call, TRBD2, lacks DNA for checking. CDR3 length equals 17 residues. Per germline, CDR1 LGHNA and CDR2 YSLEER. CDR3 loop: CASSQAPLAGETDTQYF.

The chain has TRBV14 and TRBJ2-1. This CDR3 is built from 14 residues. Per germline, CDR1 SGHDN and CDR2 FVKESK. The CDR3: CASSQQLGNNEQFF.

This clonotype registers medium-sized by frequency. The chain links TRBV7-6 to TRBJ1-1. CDR1 and CDR2 from the germline V gene are SGHVS and FNYEAQ. This CDR3 comprises 13 residues. This CDR3 is CASSPLGRPEAFF.

The chain uses TRBV29-1 and TRBJ1-2. The CDR3 is 11 residues long. Per germline, CDR1 SQVTM and CDR2 ANQGSEA. The CDR3 loop reads CSVDALSAGTF.

According to its frequency, this clonotype is medium-sized (0.01 to 0.1%). V gene TRBV11-2 combines with J gene TRBJ2-1; TCRdb returns TRBD2, unconfirmable since there is no DNA. This CDR3 has 21 amino acids. Germline assignment: CDR1 SGHAT and CDR2 FQNNGV. The CDR3 here is CASSSGGGLAGPLMTYNEQFF.

By frequency, this clonotype is medium-sized (0.01 to 0.1%). The chain uses TRBV5-1 and TRBJ2-5. This CDR3 region has 16 residues. Germline V gives CDR1 SGHRS, CDR2 YFSETQ. The CDR3 sequence is CASSLIMELAQETQYF.

V usage is TRBV7-9 and J usage is TRBJ2-3; TCRdb outputs TRBD1, but without DNA this stays unchecked. Germline V gives CDR1 SEHNR, CDR2 FQNEAQ (reference sequence). This CDR3 has 17 residues. The CDR3 here is CASSSSPGQGASWTQYF.